The next 26 T cell receptor beta chains were all read from a single sample in a study of tumor-infiltrating lymphocytes in primary liver carcinoma. TCR beta cDNA was prepared out of around 460 ng total RNA by means of a constant-region primer. The TCR beta library was amplified through three nested multiplex PCR rounds in a modified ARM-PCR procedure. TRBV1-TRBV30 forward primers paired with a C-beta reverse primer were used in the first two PCR rounds, which ran about 11 cycles each. Via MiXCR, TCRdb re-called the multiplex PCR reads, giving one row per CDR3 protein. Found here are tens of thousands of distinct CDR3 sequences, about three quarters of them singletons; the top ten hold around 57%. It was from 20-30 mg of unsorted bulk tissue that RNA and DNA were co-extracted. Sequenced sample: liver tumor tissue from sampling region 2. Subset indicated: tumor region T2, inferior pole. Every receptor here comes from a man aged 35 to 55 with primary liver carcinoma and hepatitis B virus infection.

This clonotype was detected once. The chain is built from TRBV11-1 and TRBJ2-1; perhaps TRBD2 as D (6 bases). The CDR3 extends over 14 amino acids. CDR1 is SGHAT, CDR2 FQDESV, per germline (reference sequence). Trimming took 7 bases from V and 4 from J, leaving 14 bases between them. The DNA for the CDR3 is TGTGCCAGCACGCCGGGACTGGCATACAATGAGCAGTTCTTC. Its translation is CASTPGLAYNEQFF.

This clonotype was picked up many times. This chain links TRBV19 with TRBJ2-1; no definite D call. CDR1 and CDR2 from the germline V gene are LNHDA and SQIVND (reference sequence). The CDR3 runs 17 residues. Trimming removed 5 bases from V and 3 bases from J, with 20 bases in between. The CDR3 here is CASSPPRPLGGYNEQFF. Here the CDR3 DNA reads TGTGCCAGTAGTCCCCCTCGCCCGTTGGGTGGCTACAATGAGCAGTTCTTC.

A note on this clonotype: The germline gene is not matched at one end of the junction; a read error may be the cause. The chain employs TRBV4-3 and TRBJ2-5, with D hard to call. The CDR3 runs to 13 residues. The germline CDR1 and CDR2 sequences are LGHNA and YSLEER. CDR3 DNA: TGCGTCAGCAACCAAGATTTGGGGGAGACCCAGTACTTC. Amino acid sequence: CVSNQDLGETQYF.

For this clonotype: Given a much more abundant clone one base away, this may be a read error. The rearrangement uses TRBV28 and TRBJ2-7, with 10 bases that match TRBD2. The CDR3 length is 16 residues. Unmatched junction bases numbered 10, after V lost 5 bases and J lost 3 bases. The germline gives CDR1 MDHEN, CDR2 SYDVKM. CDR3: CASSLTTSGYGYEQYF. DNA for the CDR3: TGTGCCAGCAGTCTCACGACTAGCGGGTACGGCTACGAGCAGTACTTC.

With regard to this clonotype: At one boundary the junction diverges from the germline segment, which might be a read error. This chain connects TRBV29-1 to TRBJ1-3; 7 positions agree with TRBD1. Germline CDR1 and CDR2: SQVTM and ANQGSEA. CDR3 length: 14 amino acids. CDR3 nucleotides: TGCGGCGTTGGGGGGGGGACAGTGATAAACACCATATATTTT. Translating gives CGVGGGTVINTIYF.

This clonotype was seen repeatedly, ten times or more. The chain links TRBV28 to TRBJ1-2, with 7 bases identical to TRBD1. This CDR3 is 13 amino acids long. Germline loops: CDR1 MDHEN, CDR2 SYDVKM. J gave up 4 bases and V 6 bases, and 5 bases lay outside the gene matches. The CDR3 sequence is CASRTGTVYGYTF. DNA of the CDR3: TGTGCCAGCAGAACCGGGACAGTCTATGGCTACACCTTC.

The chain carries TRBV12-3 or TRBV12-4 and TRBJ2-7, with D tentatively TRBD1 (6 bases). The CDR3 covers 14 residues. V lost 5 bases, J lost 6 bases, and 17 bases lay in between. This CDR3 is CASSIVQGSGEQYF. The DNA of the CDR3 is TGTGCCAGCAGTATAGTACAGGGTAGTGGCGAGCAGTACTTC.

This clonotype was picked up a small number of times. This may stem from a read error, because a much larger clone lies one nucleotide away. It is likely a read error, because the conserved phenylalanine at the end of the CDR3 is missing. The gene calls are TRBV7-9 and TRBJ2-4; 8 bases are a match to TRBD2. The trim removed 5 bases at V and 0 bases at J, leaving 6 bases unmatched. The germline V gene encodes CDR1 SEHNR and CDR2 FQNEAQ (reference sequence). This CDR3 has 16 residues. The CDR3 protein is CASSPTSGVAKNIQYL. The DNA for the CDR3 is TGTGCCAGCAGCCCTACTAGCGGTGTAGCCAAAAACATTCAGTACTTA.

Comments on this clonotype: The germline gene is not matched at one end of the junction; a read error may be the cause. The J gene is TRBJ1-1, the V gene TRBV4-2; D possibly corresponds to TRBD1 (5 bases). CDR1 is LGHNA, CDR2 YNFKEQ, per germline. The CDR3 length is 17 residues. The CDR3 bases are TGTGCCAGTAGCCAAGAGTACGGGCAGGGTTTTTGGGCTGAAGCTTTCTTT. This encodes CASSQEYGQGFWAEAFF.

A note on this clonotype: Sequence at one end of the junction differs from germline and may be a read error. This chain connects TRBV6-2 or TRBV6-3 to TRBJ2-7; no reliable D call. CDR1 is MNHEY, CDR2 SVGEGT, per germline. The CDR3 totals 13 residues. The DNA of the CDR3 is TGCGCCAGCAGTTACGATGTATCCTACGAGCAGTACTTC. As protein: CASSYDVSYEQYF.

This clonotype is a singleton in its sample. The junction and the germline gene differ at one end; a read error may be behind it. This chain joins TRBV11-1 and TRBJ2-6, with a possible D match to TRBD1 (5 bases). The CDR3 is made up of 14 amino acids. Germline CDR1 SGHAT, CDR2 FQDESV (reference sequence). CDR3 in DNA: TGTGCCAGCAGCTGTAACTCTGGGGCCAACGTCCTCACTTTC. As protein: CASSCNSGANVLTF.

J is TRBJ2-5 and V is TRBV25-1; D is possibly TRBD2 (5 bases). V was pared by 2 bases and J by 5 bases, with 24 bases between. Germline V gene sequence: CDR1 MGHDK, CDR2 SYGVNS. This CDR3 spans 18 amino acids. In DNA form, the CDR3 reads TGTGCCAGCAGTGAAAAGCTAGCCGTGACCAACACCAGGGAGACCCAGTACTTC. It encodes CASSEKLAVTNTRETQYF.

For this clonotype: In this CDR3 the conserved last residue, phenylalanine or tryptophan, is missing, so a read error is likely. J is TRBJ2-3 and V is TRBV4-1; 10 positions match TRBD2. Germline loops: CDR1 MGHRA, CDR2 YSYEKL. The CDR3 extends over 16 amino acids. CDR3 in amino acids: CARSPEASGRQDTQYS. CDR3 DNA: TGCGCCAGAAGCCCTGAAGCTAGCGGGAGACAAGATACGCAGTATTCT.

The chain links TRBV11-2 to TRBJ2-1; 8 nucleotides agree with TRBD2. Trimming at V came to 10 bases and at J to 9 bases, leaving 17 bases not matched to a gene. This CDR3 region has 15 residues. Germline CDR1 is SGHAT and CDR2 is FQNNGV. CDR3 nucleotides: TGTGCCAACAGTCCTCCTGGACTAGCAGGCATTGAGCAGTTCTTC. Protein sequence: CANSPPGLAGIEQFF. Full variable domain (remainder filled in from reference TRBV11-2 and TRBJ2-1): EAGVAQSPRYKIIEKRQSVAFWCNPISGHATLYWYQQILGQGPKLLIQFQNNGVVDDSQLPKDRFSAERLKGVDSTLKIQPAKLEDSAVYLCANSPPGLAGIEQFFGPGTRLTVL.

In this sample, this clonotype turned up once. The CDR3 end shows no conserved phenylalanine or tryptophan, and so a read error is likely. V and J are TRBV12-3 or TRBV12-4 and TRBJ2-5, with D maybe TRBD2 (6 bases). The CDR3 length is 13 residues. CDR3 DNA: TGCGCCAGCAGCCGGGGGTCGGGAGAGACCCAGTACATC. It encodes CASSRGSGETQYI.

About this clonotype itself: Because it lacks the conserved phenylalanine or tryptophan at the end, this CDR3 is likely a read error. The rearrangement joins TRBV11-2 to TRBJ2-7; no clear D gene. The CDR3 is 16 residues long. Germline CDR1 SGHAT, CDR2 FQNNGV. Written as DNA, the CDR3 is TGTGTCAGCAGCTTAGAGATGGCACCAAAACCATACGAGCAGTACTCC. Encoded protein: CVSSLEMAPKPYEQYS.

Details on this clonotype: A read error may produce the germline difference seen at one junction end. This rearrangement joins TRBV6-6 to TRBJ2-4, with 13 bases aligning to TRBD2. This CDR3 spans 17 amino acids. CDR1 and CDR2 (germline): MNHNY, SVGAGI (reference sequence). For the CDR3, the DNA is TGTGCCAGCAGTCATGGGACTAGCGGGGTAGCCAAAAACACTCAGTACTTC. This translates into CASSHGTSGVAKNTQYF.

Turning to this clonotype: The CDR3 end shows no conserved phenylalanine or tryptophan, and so a read error is likely. The chain recombines TRBV4-1 with TRBJ2-7; a possible D gene is TRBD1 (5 bases). Germline V gene data show CDR1 as MGHRA and CDR2 as YSYEKL. CDR3 size: 15 residues. The V end was cut by 3 bases, the J end by 2 bases, with 14 bases between. The CDR3 nucleotides are TGCGCCAGCAGCCATGAGACGCGACAGACCTACGAGCAGTACTCC. This codes for CASSHETRQTYEQYS.

As regards this clonotype: The conserved final phenylalanine or tryptophan is absent from the CDR3, which likely points to a read error. The chain joins TRBV4-1 to TRBJ2-7, with D hard to call. V lost 3 bases and J lost 0, with 12 bases in between. Per the germline V gene, CDR1 is MGHRA and CDR2 is YSYEKL. The CDR3 is made up of 15 amino acids. The CDR3 nucleotides are TGCGCCAGCAGCCATGCCGGCAATACCTCCTACGAGCAGTACTCC. Translation gives CASSHAGNTSYEQYS.

By its share, this clonotype is medium-sized. The J gene is TRBJ2-5, the V gene TRBV29-1; 7 nucleotides agree with TRBD1. Germline loops: CDR1 SQVTM, CDR2 ANQGSEA. After removal of 3 bases from V and 5 bases from J, the junction contained 6 bases not matched to a gene. The CDR3 is 13 amino acids. The CDR3: CSVDEQGMETQYF. The CDR3 DNA reads as TGCAGCGTTGACGAACAGGGGATGGAGACCCAGTACTTC.

This clonotype has at least ten counts. This chain connects TRBV7-9 to TRBJ2-4, with no clear D. The germline V gene has CDR1 SEHNR and CDR2 FQNEAQ (reference sequence). CDR3 size: 17 residues. V was cut by 6 bases and J by 0 bases, with 18 bases left in between. This CDR3 is CASSNSLGPIAKNIQYF. In nucleotides, the CDR3 is TGTGCCAGCAGTAACTCCCTAGGTCCGATAGCCAAAAACATTCAGTACTTC.

To note about this clonotype: One end of the junction does not line up with germline, which may come from a read error. The V call is TRBV4-1, the J call TRBJ2-7; tentatively, D is TRBD2 (6 bases). CDR1 is MGHRA, CDR2 YSYEKL, per germline. CDR3 length: 15 amino acids. The CDR3, as DNA: TGCGCCAGCAACCAAGATAAGGCACTAGCCATGGCGCAGTACTTC. This encodes CASNQDKALAMAQYF.

The chain employs TRBV24-1 and TRBJ2-7, with D unclear. CDR1 and CDR2 from the germline V gene are KGHDR and SFDVKD. The CDR3 has 13 amino acids. The V and J ends lost 5 bases and 0 bases respectively, with 7 bases between them. CDR3 nucleotides: TGTGCCACCAGTGGCAGTGGCTCCTACGAGCAGTACTTC. Translated: CATSGSGSYEQYF.

V and J are TRBV5-1 and TRBJ1-1; 8 positions agree with TRBD1. With V trimmed by 4 bases and J by 5 bases, 7 bases remained unmatched. The length of the CDR3 is 14 residues. Germline assignment: CDR1 SGHRS and CDR2 YFSETQ. The CDR3 sequence is CASSAAGGYTEAFF. The CDR3 nucleotides are TGCGCCAGCAGCGCCGCAGGGGGCTATACTGAAGCTTTCTTT.

In its sample, this clonotype was seen many times. This chain links TRBV28 with TRBJ1-1, with 9 positions matching TRBD1. The V segment lost 5 bases and the J segment 11 bases; nucleotides outside the gene matches: 15. The germline V gene encodes CDR1 MDHEN and CDR2 SYDVKM. This CDR3 contains 15 residues. CDR3 residues: CASSPPGQGGYSAFF. The DNA of the CDR3 is TGTGCCAGCAGTCCTCCGGGACAGGGAGGGTATAGTGCTTTCTTT.

With respect to this clonotype: With a much larger clone just one base away, this may be a read error. The chain links TRBV5-1 to TRBJ2-3; D may be TRBD2 (5 bases). The CDR3 has 15 residues. Germline CDR1 and CDR2: SGHRS and YFSETQ. Between the trimmed V and J ends, which lost 0 bases and 2 bases, there was a span of 10 bases. CDR3 sequence (DNA): TGCGCCAGCAGCTTGGATGGACTCACCACAGATACGCAGTATTTT. Amino acids: CASSLDGLTTDTQYF.